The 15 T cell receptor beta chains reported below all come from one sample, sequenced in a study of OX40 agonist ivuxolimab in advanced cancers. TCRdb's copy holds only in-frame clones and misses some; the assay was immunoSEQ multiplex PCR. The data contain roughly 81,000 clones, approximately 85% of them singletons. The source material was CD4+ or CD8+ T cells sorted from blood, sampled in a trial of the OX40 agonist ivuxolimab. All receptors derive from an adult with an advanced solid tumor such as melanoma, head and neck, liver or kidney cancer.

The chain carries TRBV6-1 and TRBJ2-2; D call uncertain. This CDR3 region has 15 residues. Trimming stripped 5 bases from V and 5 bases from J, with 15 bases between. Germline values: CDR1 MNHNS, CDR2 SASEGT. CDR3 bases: TGTGCCAGCAGTCGTTCAGCGAAGGATACCGGGGAGCTGTTTTTT. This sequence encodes CASSRSAKDTGELFF.

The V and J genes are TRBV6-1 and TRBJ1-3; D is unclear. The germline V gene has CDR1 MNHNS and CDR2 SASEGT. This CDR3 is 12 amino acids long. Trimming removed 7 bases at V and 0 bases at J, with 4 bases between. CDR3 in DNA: TGTGCCAGCAACCCCTCTGGAAACACCATATATTTT. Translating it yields CASNPSGNTIYF.

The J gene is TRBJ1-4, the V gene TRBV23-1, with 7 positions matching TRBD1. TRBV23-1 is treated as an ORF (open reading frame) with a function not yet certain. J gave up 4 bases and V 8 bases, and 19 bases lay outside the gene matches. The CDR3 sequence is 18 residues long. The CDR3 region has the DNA TGCGCCAGCCCGAAGGGACAGCCCGCGCGGGTTTGTAATGAAAAACTGTTTTTT. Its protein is CASPKGQPARVCNEKLFF.

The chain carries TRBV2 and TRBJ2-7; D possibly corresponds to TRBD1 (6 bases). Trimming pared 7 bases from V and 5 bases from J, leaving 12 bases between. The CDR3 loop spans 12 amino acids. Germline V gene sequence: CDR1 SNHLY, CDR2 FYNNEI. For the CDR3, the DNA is TGTGCCAGCACCCCGGACAGAGACGAGCAGTACTTC. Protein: CASTPDRDEQYF.

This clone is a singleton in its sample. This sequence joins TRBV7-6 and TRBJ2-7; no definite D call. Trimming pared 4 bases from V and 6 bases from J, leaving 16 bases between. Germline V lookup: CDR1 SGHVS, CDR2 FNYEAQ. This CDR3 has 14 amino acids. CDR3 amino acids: CASSSLVGGPEQYF. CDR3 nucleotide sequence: TGTGCCAGCAGCTCTCTGGTCGGTGGGCCCGAGCAGTACTTC.

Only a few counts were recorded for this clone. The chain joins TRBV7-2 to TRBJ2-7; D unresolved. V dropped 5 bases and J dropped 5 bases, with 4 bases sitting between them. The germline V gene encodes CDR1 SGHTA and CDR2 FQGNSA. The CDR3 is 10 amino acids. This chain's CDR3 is CASSHDEQYF. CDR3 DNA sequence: TGTGCCAGCAGCCATGACGAGCAGTACTTC.

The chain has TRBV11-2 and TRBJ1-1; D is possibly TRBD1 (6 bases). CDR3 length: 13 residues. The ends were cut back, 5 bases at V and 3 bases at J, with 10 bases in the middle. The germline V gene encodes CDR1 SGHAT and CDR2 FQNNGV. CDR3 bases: TGTGCCAGCAGCCGGGGGCGGGACACTGAAGCTTTCTTT. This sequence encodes CASSRGRDTEAFF.

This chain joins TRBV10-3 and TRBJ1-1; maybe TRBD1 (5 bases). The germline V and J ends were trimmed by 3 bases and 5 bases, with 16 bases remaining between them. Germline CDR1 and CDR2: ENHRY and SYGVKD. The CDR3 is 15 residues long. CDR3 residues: CAISDRGTERTEAFF. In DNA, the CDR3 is TGTGCCATCAGTGATAGGGGCACCGAGAGGACTGAAGCTTTCTTT.

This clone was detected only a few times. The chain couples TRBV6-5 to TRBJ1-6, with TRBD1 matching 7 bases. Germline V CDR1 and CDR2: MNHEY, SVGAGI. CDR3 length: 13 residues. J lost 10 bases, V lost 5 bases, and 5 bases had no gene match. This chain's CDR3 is CASSAQGGSPLHF. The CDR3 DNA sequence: TGTGCCAGCAGTGCCCAGGGGGGCTCACCCCTCCACTTT.

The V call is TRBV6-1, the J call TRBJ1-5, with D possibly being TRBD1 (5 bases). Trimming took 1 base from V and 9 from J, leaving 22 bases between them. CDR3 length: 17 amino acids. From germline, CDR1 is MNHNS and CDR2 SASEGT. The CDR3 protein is CASSEVTGTQTKRPQHF. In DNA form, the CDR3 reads TGTGCCAGCAGTGAAGTGACCGGGACTCAGACCAAGCGGCCCCAGCATTTT.

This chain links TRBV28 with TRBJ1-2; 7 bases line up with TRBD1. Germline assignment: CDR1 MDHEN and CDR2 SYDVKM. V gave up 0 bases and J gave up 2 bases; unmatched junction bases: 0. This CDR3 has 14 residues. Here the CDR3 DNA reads TGTGCCAGCAGTTTATGGACAGGGAACTATGGCTACACCTTC. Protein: CASSLWTGNYGYTF.

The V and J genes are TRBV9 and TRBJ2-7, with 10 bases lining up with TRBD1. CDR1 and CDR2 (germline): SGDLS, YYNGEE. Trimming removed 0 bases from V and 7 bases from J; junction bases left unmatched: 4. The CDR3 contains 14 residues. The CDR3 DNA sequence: TGTGCCAGCAGCGTAGGGGACAGGGGTGATGAGCAGTACTTC. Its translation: CASSVGDRGDEQYF.

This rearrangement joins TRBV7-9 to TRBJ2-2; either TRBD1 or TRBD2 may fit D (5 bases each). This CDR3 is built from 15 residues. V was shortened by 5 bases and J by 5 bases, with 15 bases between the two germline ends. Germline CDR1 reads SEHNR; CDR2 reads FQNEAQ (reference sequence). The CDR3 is CASSPGTRETGELFF. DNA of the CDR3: TGTGCCAGCAGCCCCGGGACCCGCGAAACCGGGGAGCTGTTTTTT. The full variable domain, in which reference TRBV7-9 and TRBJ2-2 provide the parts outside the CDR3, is DTGVSQNPRHKITKRGQNVTFRCDPISEHNRLYWYRQTLGQGPEFLTYFQNEAQLEKSRLLSDRFSAERPKGSFSTLEIQRTEQGDSAMYLCASSPGTRETGELFFGEGSRLTVL.

The CDR3 DNA is TGCGCCAGCAGCTTACAGGGGGCGGCGAACTACGAGCAGTACTTC. Translating it yields CASSLQGAANYEQYF. The chain has TRBV5-1 and TRBJ2-7; 9 nucleotides match TRBD1. Looked up from germline, CDR1 is SGHRS and CDR2 is YFSETQ. There are 15 residues in the CDR3. Trimming cost V 2 bases and J 3 bases; bases outside gene matches: 6.

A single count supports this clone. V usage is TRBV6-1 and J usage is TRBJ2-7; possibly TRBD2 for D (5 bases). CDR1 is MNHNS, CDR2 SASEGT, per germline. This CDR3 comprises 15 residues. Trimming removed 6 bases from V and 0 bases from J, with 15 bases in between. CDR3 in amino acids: CASSGGRLSSYEQYF. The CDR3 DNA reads TGTGCCAGCAGCGGAGGAAGACTAAGCTCCTACGAGCAGTACTTC.